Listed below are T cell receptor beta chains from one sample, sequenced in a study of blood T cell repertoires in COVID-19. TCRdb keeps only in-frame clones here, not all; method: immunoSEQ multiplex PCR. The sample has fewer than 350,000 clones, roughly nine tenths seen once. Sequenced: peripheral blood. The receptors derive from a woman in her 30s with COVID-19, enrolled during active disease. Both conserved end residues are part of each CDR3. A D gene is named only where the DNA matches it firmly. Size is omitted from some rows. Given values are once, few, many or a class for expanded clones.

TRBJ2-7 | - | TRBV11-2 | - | TGTGCCAGCAGCTTTAGTCAGGGTAAGGGCGAACAGTACTTC | CASSFSQGKGEQYF
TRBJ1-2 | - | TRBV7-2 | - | TGTGCCAGCAGCCGGAGGGACTATGGCTACACCTTC | CASSRRDYGYTF
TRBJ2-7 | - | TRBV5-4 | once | TGTGCCAGCAGCTTAGGGGGGGGGCTCTACGAGCAGTACTTC | CASSLGGGLYEQYF
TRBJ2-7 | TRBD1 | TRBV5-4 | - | TGTGCCAGCAGCTTTTGGGTTGGCAGGGGGCGTAATGAGCAGTACTTC | CASSFWVGRGRNEQYF
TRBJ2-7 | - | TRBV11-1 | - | TGTGCCAGCAGCCCCTCCCTAGACGTTACCTACGAGCAGTACTTC | CASSPSLDVTYEQYF
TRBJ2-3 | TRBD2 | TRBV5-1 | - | TGCGCCAGCAGCTTGCTTCGTGGCGGGGGGACCACAGATACGCAGTATTTT | CASSLLRGGGTTDTQYF
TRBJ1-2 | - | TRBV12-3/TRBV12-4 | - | TGTGCCAGCAGTAACAGGGATATCTATGGCTACACCTTC | CASSNRDIYGYTF
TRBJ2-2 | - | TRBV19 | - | TGTGCCAGTGGACAGCAGGGGAACGCCGGGGAGCTGTTTTTT | CASGQQGNAGELFF
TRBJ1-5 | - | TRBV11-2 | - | TGTGCCAGCAGCTTAAGCAGGGGTAGCAATCAGCCCCAGCATTTT | CASSLSRGSNQPQHF
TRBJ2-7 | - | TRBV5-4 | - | TGTGCCAGCAGTCCTAATCCGGGACAATCGTTCGAGCAGTACTTC | CASSPNPGQSFEQYF
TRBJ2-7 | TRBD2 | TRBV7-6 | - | TGTGCCAGCAGCTTTTCTAGCGGGGGGCCAACCTACGAGCAGTACTTC | CASSFSSGGPTYEQYF
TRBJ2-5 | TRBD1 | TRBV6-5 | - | TGTGCCAGCAGCCCCACCGGGACAGAAGAGACCCAGTACTTC | CASSPTGTEETQYF
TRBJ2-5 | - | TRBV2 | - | TGTGCCAGCACCGGAGGGTTACAAGAGACCCAGTACTTC | CASTGGLQETQYF
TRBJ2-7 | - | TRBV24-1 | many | TGTGCCACCAGTGCGGACAGTACCTACGAGCAGTACTTC | CATSADSTYEQYF
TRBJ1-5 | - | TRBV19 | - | TGTGCCAGTAGTATTTCTTTCGGGGAGTACAATCAGCCCCAGCATTTT | CASSISFGEYNQPQHF
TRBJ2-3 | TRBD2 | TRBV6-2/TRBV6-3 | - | TGTGCCAGCAGTCCGGGACTAGCGATTCCGACGCAGTATTTT | CASSPGLAIPTQYF
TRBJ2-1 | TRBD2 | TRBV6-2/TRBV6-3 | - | TGTGCCAGCAGTTACTCGGCTAGCGGGGGGCTGAATGAGCAGTTCTTC | CASSYSASGGLNEQFF
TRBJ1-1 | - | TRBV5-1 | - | TGCGCCAGCAGCTCAGGGGCGAACACTGAAGCTTTCTTT | CASSSGANTEAFF
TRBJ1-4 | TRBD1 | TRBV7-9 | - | TGTGCCAGCAGCTTCGTCCCAGGGGGCCACCGGGAAAAACTGTTTTTT | CASSFVPGGHREKLFF
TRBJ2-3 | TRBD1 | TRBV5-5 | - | TGTGCCAGCAGCCCGGACAGGGTAAGGACAGATACGCAGTATTTT | CASSPDRVRTDTQYF
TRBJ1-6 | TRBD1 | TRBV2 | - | TGTGCCAGCGGGGACAGGGCTCTTAATTCACCCCTCCACTTT | CASGDRALNSPLHF
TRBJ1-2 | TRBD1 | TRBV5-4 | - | TGTGCCAGCAGGTCCGGGACAGGGGGCGCCCGTGGCTACACCTTC | CASRSGTGGARGYTF
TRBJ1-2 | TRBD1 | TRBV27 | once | TGTGCCAGCAGTTTATCTCAAAGGACAGGGAGGAACTATGGCTACACCTTC | CASSLSQRTGRNYGYTF
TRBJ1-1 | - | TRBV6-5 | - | TGTGCCAGCACCTCGAACACTGAAGCTTTCTTT | CASTSNTEAFF
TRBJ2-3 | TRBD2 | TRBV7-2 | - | TGTGCCAGCAGACCCAGAGCGGTGTCTAGCGGGACAGATACGCAGTATTTT | CASRPRAVSSGTDTQYF
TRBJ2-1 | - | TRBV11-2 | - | TGTGCCAGCAGCTTAGTTCGGCGGGGAGGCATCTACAATGAGCAGTTCTTC | CASSLVRRGGIYNEQFF
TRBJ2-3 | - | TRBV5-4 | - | TGTGCCAGCAGCTTGGGGGTAGCGCGGCCTAGCACAGATACGCAGTATTTT | CASSLGVARPSTDTQYF
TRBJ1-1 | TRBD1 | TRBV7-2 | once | TGTGCCAGCAGCTTAGACAGGGGGGGGTTCATAGCTGAAGCTTTCTTT | CASSLDRGGFIAEAFF
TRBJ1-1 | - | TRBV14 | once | TGTGCCAGCAGCCAGGGCAGCGAAGCTTTCTTT | CASSQGSEAFF
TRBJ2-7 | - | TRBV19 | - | TGTGCCAGTACCCCCCCTATTACAGGGCGCGGGCGCGACGAGCAGTACTTC | CASTPPITGRGRDEQYF
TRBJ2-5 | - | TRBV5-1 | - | TGCGCCAGCAGGACCACTAGCTACGGAGAGACCCAGTACTTC | CASRTTSYGETQYF
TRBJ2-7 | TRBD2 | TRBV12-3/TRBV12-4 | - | TGTGCCAGCAGCCCCGGGGGGTCCGAGCAGTACTTC | CASSPGGSEQYF
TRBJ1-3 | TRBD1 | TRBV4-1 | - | TGCGCCAGCAGCCAAGATCGCAGGGGGAACACCATATATTTT | CASSQDRRGNTIYF
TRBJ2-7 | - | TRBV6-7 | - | TGTGCCGGATGGGGGCCCTACGAGCAGTACTTC | CAGWGPYEQYF
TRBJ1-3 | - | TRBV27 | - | TGTGCCAGCAGTTTTCTCGGGGGGTCTGGAAACACCATATATTTT | CASSFLGGSGNTIYF
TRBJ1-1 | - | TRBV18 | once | TGTGCCAGCTCACTGAGTCACACTGAAGCTTTCTTT | CASSLSHTEAFF
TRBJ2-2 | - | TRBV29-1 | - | TGCAGCGCCCCGAGCGAGACCGGGGAGCTGTTTTTT | CSAPSETGELFF
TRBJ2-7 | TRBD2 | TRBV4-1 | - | TGCGCCAGCAGCCAAGAAGCGGGATCCTACGAGCAGTACTTC | CASSQEAGSYEQYF
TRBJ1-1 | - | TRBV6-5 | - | TGTGCCAGCAGAAGACTTCGGGGCACTGAAGCTTTCTTT | CASRRLRGTEAFF
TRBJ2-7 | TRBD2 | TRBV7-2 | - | TGTGCCAGCAGCAAGACTAGCGGGGGGGCATCCTACGAGCAGTACTTC | CASSKTSGGASYEQYF
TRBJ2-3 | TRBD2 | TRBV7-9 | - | TGTGCCAGCAGCTCCCGAGGGACTAGCACGGATACGCAGTATTTT | CASSSRGTSTDTQYF
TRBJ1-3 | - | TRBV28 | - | TGTGCCAGCAGTTTATCAGCAGGGGTCGGAAACACCATATATTTT | CASSLSAGVGNTIYF
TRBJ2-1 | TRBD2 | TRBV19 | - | TGTGCCAGCGCACACGGGTCTAGCGGGGCTAGGGAGCAGTTCTTC | CASAHGSSGAREQFF
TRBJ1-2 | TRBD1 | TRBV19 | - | TGTGCGGCCGCCGGGGACAGGGAAGGCTACACCTTC | CAAAGDREGYTF
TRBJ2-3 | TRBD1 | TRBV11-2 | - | TGTGCCAGCAGCCCCCAACAGGGGACCACAGATACGCAGTATTTT | CASSPQQGTTDTQYF